Detailed here is one TCR beta chain. No cognate antigen has been identified for it. No base qualities exist here, and no much larger clone lies one base off it. The source of the sample is a study of blood T cell repertoires in COVID-19 (dated by TCRdb to the early 2020s). With respect to the entire study: Collaborator samples came from the United States, Italy and Spain and covered acute and convalescent phases of COVID-19. Where available, HLA class I and class II types were taken from metadata supplied by the sample provider and were not determined by assay-based typing. A de-identified subject ID, COVID-19 status, age in years and sex were almost always included in the sample metadata. The prospective study material was composed of cDNA or gDNA derived from T cells, B-cell-depleted T cells, or PBMCs. Samples came from the ongoing ImmuneRACE study (first 160 participants) plus 1,254 subjects from 6 global collaborators. The dataset comprised deeply sampled blood TCRbeta repertoires from subjects exposed to, actively infected with, or recovered from COVID-19. The repertoires were released in a freely available public database intended as a resource for research on the immune response to SARS-CoV-2. Points the paper makes about the study in general: How much clinical and demographic metadata was included differed by source and by participant, and the metadata was provided uncurated.

TCRbeta CDR3 regions were amplified from genomic DNA by means of the immunoSEQ Assay, a bias-controlled multiplex PCR. From the authors' description of their analysis: Within the assay, amplification of reference gene primers was used to estimate how many nucleated cells each sample contained. To quantify the absolute abundance of each unique TCRbeta CDR3 rearrangement, sequence reads were collapsed and filtered. Productive Simpson clonality was computed per sample as the square root of Simpson's diversity index over productive rearrangements. Imported from immuneACCESS, the table was reduced by TCRdb to in-frame sequences with V and J called. These copies leave out some clones; in studies compared against another copy, an unresolved V gene accounts for under half, and the cause of the remainder is not known. V, J and clone size were drawn from that table, and D and trimming were deduced from the DNA. Recorded for this sample are 360,000 or so clones; roughly 87% of them occurred a single time. The top ten constitute about 3% of the sample.

Participants in the prospective study were enrolled through a virtual design, were aged roughly 18 to 90 years, and lived in roughly 25 United States geographic areas. In the prospective study, cohorts were assigned on the basis of participant-reported clinical history obtained from a screening survey and a study questionnaire. Recovered participants in ImmuneRACE Cohort 3 were defined as having two consecutive negative NP/OP PCR tests, clearance from a healthcare professional, or resolution of symptoms. Each participant in the prospective study had whole blood, serum and a nasopharyngeal or oropharyngeal swab collected by mobile phlebotomists. Prospective study participants could optionally give additional blood draws and questionnaires over a roughly two-month period. Prospective study blood samples were shipped either frozen or at room temperature before DNA extraction. The germline V gene sets CDR1 to KGHSH and CDR2 to LQKENI. At the junction V is shortened by 3 bases and J by 7 bases, with 16 bases in between. Including the terminal cysteine and phenylalanine, the CDR3 comprises 14 residues. Only CDR3 DNA is held: 42 bases, read in frame from base 1.

The sample taken for sequencing was PBMCs or T cells enriched from blood (not recorded which). The clonotype was recovered from a woman aged 25-40 years who had recovered from COVID-19. The rearranged chain carries TRBV18 and TRBJ2-7; the D gene is possibly TRBD1, with 6 bases matching. The DNA sequence is given as TGTGCCAGCTCACCTATAGGGTTTAGGGGGGAGCAGTACTTC. Translated, it gives CASSPIGFRGEQYF.